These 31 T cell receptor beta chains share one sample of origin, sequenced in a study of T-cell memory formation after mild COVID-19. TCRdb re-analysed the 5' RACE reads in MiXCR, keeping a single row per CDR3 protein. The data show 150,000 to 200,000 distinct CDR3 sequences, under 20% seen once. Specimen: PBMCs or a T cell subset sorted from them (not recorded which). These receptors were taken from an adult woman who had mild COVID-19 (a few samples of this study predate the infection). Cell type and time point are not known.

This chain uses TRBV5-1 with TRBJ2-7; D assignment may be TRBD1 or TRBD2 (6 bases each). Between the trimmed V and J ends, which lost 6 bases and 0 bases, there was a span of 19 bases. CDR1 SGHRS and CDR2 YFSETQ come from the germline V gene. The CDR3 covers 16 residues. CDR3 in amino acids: CASTQRRGPNSYEQYF. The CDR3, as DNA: TGCGCCAGCACCCAACGTCGGGGGCCAAACTCCTACGAGCAGTACTTC.

The CDR3 nucleotides are TGTGCCACCAGTGGAACAGGGGTAGCCAAAAACATTCAGTACTTC. Translated: CATSGTGVAKNIQYF. The chain has TRBV24-1 and TRBJ2-4; 7 bases are a match to TRBD1. CDR3 length: 15 amino acids. Trimming cost V 5 bases and J 0 bases; bases outside gene matches: 3. CDR1 KGHDR and CDR2 SFDVKD come from the germline V gene.

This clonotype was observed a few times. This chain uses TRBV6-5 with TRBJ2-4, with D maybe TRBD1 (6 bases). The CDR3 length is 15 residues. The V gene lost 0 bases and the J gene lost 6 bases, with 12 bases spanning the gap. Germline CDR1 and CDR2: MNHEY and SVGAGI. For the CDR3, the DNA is TGTGCCAGCAGTTACTCGCTTCAGGGGAGAAACATTCAGTACTTC. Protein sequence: CASSYSLQGRNIQYF.

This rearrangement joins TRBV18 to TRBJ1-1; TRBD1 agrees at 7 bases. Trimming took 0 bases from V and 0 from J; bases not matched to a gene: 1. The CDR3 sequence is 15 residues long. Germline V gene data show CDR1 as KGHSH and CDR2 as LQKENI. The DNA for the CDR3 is TGTGCCAGCTCACCACCGGGACAGATGAACACTGAAGCTTTCTTT. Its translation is CASSPPGQMNTEAFF.

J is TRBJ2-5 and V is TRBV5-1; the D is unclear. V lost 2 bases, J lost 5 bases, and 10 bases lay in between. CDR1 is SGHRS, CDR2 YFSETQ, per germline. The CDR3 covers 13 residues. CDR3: CASSFSSSETQYF. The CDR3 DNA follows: TGCGCCAGCAGCTTTAGTTCTTCCGAGACCCAGTACTTC.

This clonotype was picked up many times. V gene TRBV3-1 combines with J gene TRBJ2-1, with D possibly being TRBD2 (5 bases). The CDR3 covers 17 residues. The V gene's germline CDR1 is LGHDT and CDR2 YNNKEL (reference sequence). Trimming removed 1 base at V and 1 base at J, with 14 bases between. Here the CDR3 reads CASSQGRGSGSYNEQFF. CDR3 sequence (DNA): TGTGCCAGCAGCCAAGGTCGAGGGAGCGGTTCCTACAATGAGCAGTTCTTC.

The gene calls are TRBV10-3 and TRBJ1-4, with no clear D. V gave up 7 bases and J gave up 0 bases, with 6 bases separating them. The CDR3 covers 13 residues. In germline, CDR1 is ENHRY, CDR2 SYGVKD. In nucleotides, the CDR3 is TGTGCCATCAAGGGCGCAACTAATGAAAAACTGTTTTTT. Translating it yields CAIKGATNEKLFF.

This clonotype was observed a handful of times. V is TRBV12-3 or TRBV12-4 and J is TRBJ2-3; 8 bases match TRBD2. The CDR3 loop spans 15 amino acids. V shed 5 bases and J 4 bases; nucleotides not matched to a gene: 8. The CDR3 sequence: CASSRGAGGPDTQYF. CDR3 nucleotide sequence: TGTGCCAGCAGTCGAGGGGCGGGAGGCCCAGATACGCAGTATTTT.

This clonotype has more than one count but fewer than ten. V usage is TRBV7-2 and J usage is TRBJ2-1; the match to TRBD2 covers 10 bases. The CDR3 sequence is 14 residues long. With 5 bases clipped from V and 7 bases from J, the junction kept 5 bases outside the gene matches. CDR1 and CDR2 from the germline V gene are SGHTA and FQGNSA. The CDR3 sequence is CASSQRTSGNEQFF. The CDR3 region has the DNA TGTGCCAGCAGCCAGCGGACTAGCGGAAATGAGCAGTTCTTC.

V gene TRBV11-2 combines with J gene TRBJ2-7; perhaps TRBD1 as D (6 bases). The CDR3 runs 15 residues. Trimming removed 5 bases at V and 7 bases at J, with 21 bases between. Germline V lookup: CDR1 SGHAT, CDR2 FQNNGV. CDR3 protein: CASSPTGQGWREQYF. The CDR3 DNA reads TGTGCCAGCAGCCCTACAGGGCAAGGGTGGAGGGAGCAGTACTTC.

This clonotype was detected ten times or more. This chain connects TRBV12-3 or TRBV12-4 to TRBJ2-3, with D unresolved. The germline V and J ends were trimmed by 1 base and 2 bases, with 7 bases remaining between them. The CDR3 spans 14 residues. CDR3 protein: CASSLGSNTDTQYF. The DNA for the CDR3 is TGTGCCAGCAGTTTAGGCTCGAACACAGATACGCAGTATTTT.

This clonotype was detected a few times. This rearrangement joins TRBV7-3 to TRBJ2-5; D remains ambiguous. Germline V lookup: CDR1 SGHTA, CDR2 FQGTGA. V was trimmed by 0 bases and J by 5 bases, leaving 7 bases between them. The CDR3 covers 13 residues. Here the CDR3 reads CASSLTLGETQYF. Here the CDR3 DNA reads TGTGCCAGCAGCTTAACTCTCGGGGAGACCCAGTACTTC.

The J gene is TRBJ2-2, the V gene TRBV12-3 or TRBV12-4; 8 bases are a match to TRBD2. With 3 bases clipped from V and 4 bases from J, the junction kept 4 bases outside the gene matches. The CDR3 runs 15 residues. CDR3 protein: CASSLGRGGTGELFF. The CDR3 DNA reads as TGTGCCAGCAGTTTGGGCCGGGGGGGCACCGGGGAGCTGTTTTTT.

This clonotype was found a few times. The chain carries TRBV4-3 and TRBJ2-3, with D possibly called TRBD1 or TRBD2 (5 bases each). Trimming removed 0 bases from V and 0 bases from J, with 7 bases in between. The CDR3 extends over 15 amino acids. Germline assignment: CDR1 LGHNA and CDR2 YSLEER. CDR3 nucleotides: TGCGCCAGCAGCCAAGAGGGGGTGAGCACAGATACGCAGTATTTT. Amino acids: CASSQEGVSTDTQYF.

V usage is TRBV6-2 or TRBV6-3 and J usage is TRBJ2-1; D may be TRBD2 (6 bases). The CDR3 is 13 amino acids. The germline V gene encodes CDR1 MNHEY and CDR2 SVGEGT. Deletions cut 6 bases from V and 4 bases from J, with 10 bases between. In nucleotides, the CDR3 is TGTGCCAGCAGGGGGGGACTGTACAATGAGCAGTTCTTC. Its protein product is CASRGGLYNEQFF.

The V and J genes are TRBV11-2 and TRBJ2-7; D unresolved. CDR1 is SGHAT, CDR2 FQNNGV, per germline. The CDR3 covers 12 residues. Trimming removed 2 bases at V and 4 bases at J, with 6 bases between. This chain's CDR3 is CASSLFAYEQYF. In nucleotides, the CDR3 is TGTGCCAGCAGCTTATTTGCTTACGAGCAGTACTTC.

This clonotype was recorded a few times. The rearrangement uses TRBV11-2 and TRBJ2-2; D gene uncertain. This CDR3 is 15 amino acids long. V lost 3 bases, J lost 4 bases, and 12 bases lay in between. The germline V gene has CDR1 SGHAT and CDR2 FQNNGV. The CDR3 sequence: CASSFGTAVTGELFF. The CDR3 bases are TGTGCCAGCAGCTTCGGCACGGCGGTCACCGGGGAGCTGTTTTTT.

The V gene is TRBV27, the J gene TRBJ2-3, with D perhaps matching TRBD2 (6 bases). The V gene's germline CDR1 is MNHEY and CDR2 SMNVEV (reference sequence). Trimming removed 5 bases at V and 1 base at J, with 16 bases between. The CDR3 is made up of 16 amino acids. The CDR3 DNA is TGTGCCAGCAGTGGTCCTCCGGAGGGTCGCACAGATACGCAGTATTTT. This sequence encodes CASSGPPEGRTDTQYF.

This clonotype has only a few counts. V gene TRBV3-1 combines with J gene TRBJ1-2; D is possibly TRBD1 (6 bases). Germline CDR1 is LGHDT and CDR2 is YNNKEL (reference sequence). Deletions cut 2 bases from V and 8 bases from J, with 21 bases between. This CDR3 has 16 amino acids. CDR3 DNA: TGTGCCAGCAGCCAACTCCAATCTATAGACAGGCGCGGCTACACCTTC. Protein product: CASSQLQSIDRRGYTF.

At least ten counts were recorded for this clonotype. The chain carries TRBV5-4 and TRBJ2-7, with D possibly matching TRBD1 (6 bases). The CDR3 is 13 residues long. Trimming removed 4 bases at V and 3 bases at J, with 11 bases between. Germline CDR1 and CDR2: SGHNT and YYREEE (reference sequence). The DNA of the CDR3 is TGTGCCAGCAGCCCCGGACAGCTCTACGAGCAGTACTTC. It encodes CASSPGQLYEQYF.

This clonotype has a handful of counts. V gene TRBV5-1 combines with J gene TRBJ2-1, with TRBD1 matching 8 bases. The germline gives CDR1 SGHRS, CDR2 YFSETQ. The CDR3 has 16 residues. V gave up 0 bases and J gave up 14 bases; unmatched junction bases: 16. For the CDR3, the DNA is TGCGCCAGCAGCTTGGGGGGTCGGACAGGGACTGGTCGAGAGTTCTTC. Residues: CASSLGGRTGTGREFF.

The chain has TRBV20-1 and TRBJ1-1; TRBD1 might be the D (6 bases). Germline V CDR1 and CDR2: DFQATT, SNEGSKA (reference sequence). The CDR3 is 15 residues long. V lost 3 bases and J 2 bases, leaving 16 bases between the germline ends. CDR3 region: CSARSTTGYNTEAFF. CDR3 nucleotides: TGCAGTGCTAGGTCAACGACAGGATACAACACTGAAGCTTTCTTT.

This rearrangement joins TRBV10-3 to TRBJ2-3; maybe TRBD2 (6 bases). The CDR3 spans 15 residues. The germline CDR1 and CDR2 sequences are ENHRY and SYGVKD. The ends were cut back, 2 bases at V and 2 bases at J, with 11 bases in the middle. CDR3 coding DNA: TGTGCCATCAGTGAGGCCGGCGGGAACACAGATACGCAGTATTTT. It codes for CAISEAGGNTDTQYF.

The CDR3 here is CASSFGQDTDTQYF. The DNA of the CDR3 is TGTGCCAGCAGTTTCGGACAGGACACAGATACGCAGTATTTT. The V and J genes are TRBV6-5 and TRBJ2-3, with 7 bases fitting TRBD1. The length of the CDR3 is 14 residues. The germline CDR1 and CDR2 sequences are MNHEY and SVGAGI. J lost 2 bases, V lost 4 bases, and 3 bases had no gene match.

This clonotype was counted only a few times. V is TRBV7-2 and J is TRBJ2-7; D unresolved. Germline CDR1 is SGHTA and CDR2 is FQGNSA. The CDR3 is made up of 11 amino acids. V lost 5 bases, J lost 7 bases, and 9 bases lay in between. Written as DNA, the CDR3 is TGTGCCAGCAGCCTATATTTTGAGCAGTACTTC. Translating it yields CASSLYFEQYF.

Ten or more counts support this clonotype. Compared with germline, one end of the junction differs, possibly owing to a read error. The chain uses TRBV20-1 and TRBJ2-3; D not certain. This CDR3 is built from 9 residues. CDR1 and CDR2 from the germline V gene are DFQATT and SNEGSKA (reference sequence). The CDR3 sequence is CSARDTQYF. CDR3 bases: TGCAGTGCCAGAGATACGCAGTATTTT.

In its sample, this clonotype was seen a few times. The CDR3 reads CSAVWDSYEQYF. Written as DNA, the CDR3 is TGCAGTGCTGTCTGGGACAGCTACGAGCAGTACTTC. V is TRBV20-1 and J is TRBJ2-7; TRBD1 matches 7 bases. The junction had 4 bases not matched to a gene; V was cut back by 5 bases and J by 3 bases. CDR3 length: 12 residues. Germline V lookup: CDR1 DFQATT, CDR2 SNEGSKA (reference sequence).

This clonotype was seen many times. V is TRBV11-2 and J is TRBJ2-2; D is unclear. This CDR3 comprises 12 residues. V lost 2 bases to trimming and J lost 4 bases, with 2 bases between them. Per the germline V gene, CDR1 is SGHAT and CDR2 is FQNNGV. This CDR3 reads CASSLFTGELFF. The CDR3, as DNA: TGTGCCAGCAGCTTATTCACCGGGGAGCTGTTTTTT.

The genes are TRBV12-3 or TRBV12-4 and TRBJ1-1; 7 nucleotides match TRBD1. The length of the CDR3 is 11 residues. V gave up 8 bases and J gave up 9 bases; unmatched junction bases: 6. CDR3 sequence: CASVEGAKAFF. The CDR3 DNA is TGTGCCAGCGTTGAGGGGGCCAAAGCTTTCTTT.

CDR3 amino acids: CASSLARGKTNYGYTF. CDR3 nucleotides: TGCGCCAGCAGCTTGGCCAGGGGAAAAACCAACTATGGCTACACCTTC. The chain has TRBV5-1 and TRBJ1-2; TRBD1 is a possible D gene (6 bases). Trimming stripped 0 bases from V and 2 bases from J, with 14 bases between. This CDR3 region has 16 residues. CDR1 is SGHRS, CDR2 YFSETQ, per germline.

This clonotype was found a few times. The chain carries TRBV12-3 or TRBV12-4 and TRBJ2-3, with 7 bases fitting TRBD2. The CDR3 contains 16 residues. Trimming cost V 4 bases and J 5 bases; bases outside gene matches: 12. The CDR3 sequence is CASSSREAARLDTQYF. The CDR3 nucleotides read TGTGCCAGCAGTTCCCGGGAGGCTGCTAGGTTAGATACGCAGTATTTT.